Below, 15 T cell receptor beta chains from the same sample are listed, as sequenced in a study of post-analysis software for immune sequencing data (dated by TCRdb to the mid-2010s). Results the study describes overall, beyond this receptor: A handful of TRBV segments, including TRBV5-6, TRBV5-1 and TRBV20-1, were significantly more frequent in patients than controls.

Libraries were made using PCR. Instrument used: Illumina HiSeq 2500. To reduce PCR and sequencing biases, unique molecular identifiers were incorporated into the TCR beta cDNA libraries. Through fastp at Q25 and MiXCR, TCRdb rebuilt clones from the public reads, retaining in-frame beta chains. Rows with a matching CDR3 protein are joined into one entry that keeps the most common DNA and genes. For this sample there are 430,000 or so distinct CDR3 sequences; over 30% appear just once. Approximately 7.7% of the sample lies in the top ten. No cognate antigen is known for these TCRs. Sequenced sample: blood. The source of these receptors is a girl aged 2-10 years with multiple sclerosis.

V gene TRBV7-2 combines with J gene TRBJ2-1, with D perhaps TRBD2 (5 bases). The germline V gene encodes CDR1 SGHTA and CDR2 FQGNSA. The V gene lost 4 bases and the J gene lost 9 bases, with 19 bases spanning the gap. The CDR3 has 15 amino acids. Here the CDR3 reads CASSSLGERAAEQFF. The DNA of the CDR3 is TGTGCCAGCAGCTCCCTTGGTGAGAGGGCGGCTGAGCAGTTCTTC.

This clonotype has more than one count but fewer than ten. The chain couples TRBV20-1 to TRBJ2-3, with 11 bases identical to TRBD2. J lost 2 bases, V lost 5 bases, and 6 bases had no gene match. The CDR3 runs 15 residues. Germline assignment: CDR1 DFQATT and CDR2 SNEGSKA (reference sequence). In nucleotides, the CDR3 is TGCAGTGCTGGGGCTAGCGGGGGGTACACAGATACGCAGTATTTT. This translates into CSAGASGGYTDTQYF.

This sequence joins TRBV7-6 and TRBJ1-1, with a possible D match to TRBD1 (5 bases). V dropped 5 bases and J dropped 2 bases, with 12 bases sitting between them. The CDR3 loop spans 14 amino acids. Germline loops: CDR1 SGHVS, CDR2 FNYEAQ. CDR3 in amino acids: CASSQTDANTEAFF. The CDR3 DNA reads TGTGCCAGCAGCCAGACAGATGCCAACACTGAAGCTTTCTTT. Looking up the rest from reference TRBV7-6 and TRBJ1-1 gives the full variable domain: GAGVSQSPRYKVTKRGQDVALRCDPISGHVSLYWYRQALGQGPEFLTYFNYEAQQDKSGLPNDRFSAERPEGSISTLTIQRTEQRDSAMYRCASSQTDANTEAFFGQGTRLTVV.

This clonotype has just a few counts. The V gene is TRBV6-5, the J gene TRBJ2-3; possible D gene TRBD2, 6 bases. Germline CDR1 and CDR2: MNHEY and SVGAGI. Trimming shortened V by 5 bases and J by 7 bases, and 7 bases separated the two germline ends. CDR3 size: 11 residues. CDR3 sequence: CASSLANTQYF. CDR3 in DNA: TGTGCCAGCAGTCTAGCGAATACGCAGTATTTT.

The chain couples TRBV28 to TRBJ1-1, with unresolved D. Germline V gene sequence: CDR1 MDHEN, CDR2 SYDVKM. The CDR3 extends over 12 amino acids. Trimming pared 1 base from V and 4 bases from J, leaving 4 bases between. CDR3 amino acids: CASSLLSTEAFF. The CDR3 nucleotides read TGTGCCAGCAGTTTATTAAGCACTGAAGCTTTCTTT.

This clonotype came up many times. The chain joins TRBV12-3 or TRBV12-4 to TRBJ1-5, with 8 positions matching TRBD1. The CDR3 has 14 amino acids. Unmatched junction bases numbered 11, after V lost 8 bases and J lost 8 bases. CDR3 bases: TGTGCCAGCGGTACCCAGGGGGCTATTGAGCCCCAGCATTTT. Protein sequence: CASGTQGAIEPQHF.

This chain uses TRBV12-3 or TRBV12-4 with TRBJ2-7; D gene ambiguous. Trimming shortened V by 5 bases and J by 4 bases, and 9 bases separated the two germline ends. This CDR3 spans 12 amino acids. The CDR3: CASSPPEYEQYF. In DNA, the CDR3 is TGTGCCAGCAGTCCCCCGGAGTACGAGCAGTACTTC.

DNA of the CDR3: TGTGCCAGCAGTTTTCCCTCCTCTAGCGGGGGTGTAACAGATACGCAGTATTTT. Amino acids: CASSFPSSSGGVTDTQYF. The chain uses TRBV12-3 or TRBV12-4 and TRBJ2-3, with 10 bases lining up with TRBD2. J gave up 3 bases and V 3 bases, and 12 bases lay outside the gene matches. CDR3 length: 18 residues.

This clonotype has just a few counts. The chain uses TRBV29-1 and TRBJ1-2, with TRBD1 matching 9 bases. Germline assignment: CDR1 SQVTM and CDR2 ANQGSEA. Trimming took 6 bases from V and 1 from J; bases not matched to a gene: 15. This CDR3 contains 17 residues. The CDR3 spells CSVVLNPGTGSNYGYTF. DNA for the CDR3: TGCAGCGTCGTCCTTAATCCGGGGACAGGGAGTAACTATGGCTACACCTTC.

This clonotype was counted only a few times. The chain couples TRBV6-5 to TRBJ2-3, with TRBD2 matching 9 bases. The CDR3 has 14 residues. V trimming: 8 bases; J trimming: 5 bases; junction bases outside the gene matches: 8. Per germline, CDR1 MNHEY and CDR2 SVGAGI. The CDR3 loop is CASQSGGLQDTQYF. Here the CDR3 DNA reads TGTGCCAGCCAGAGCGGGGGGCTACAAGATACGCAGTATTTT.

The V call is TRBV6-5, the J call TRBJ2-7; 10 bases fit TRBD2. This CDR3 has 14 residues. After removal of 6 bases from V and 7 bases from J, the junction contained 9 bases not matched to a gene. The germline gives CDR1 MNHEY, CDR2 SVGAGI. The CDR3 nucleotides are TGTGCCAGCAGGTCTCCGGGACTAGCGAGTGAGCAGTACTTC. Translated, it gives CASRSPGLASEQYF.

The chain links TRBV6-1 to TRBJ2-5; D unresolved. The ends were cut back, 8 bases at V and 4 bases at J, with 14 bases in the middle. CDR1 MNHNS and CDR2 SASEGT come from the germline V gene. The CDR3 runs to 13 residues. This CDR3 reads CASCHYRGETQYF. CDR3 DNA: TGTGCCAGCTGCCACTACCGAGGAGAGACCCAGTACTTC.

CDR3 bases: TGTGCCAGCAGCTTAAAGACGGATGTTACAGATACGCAGTATTTT. It encodes CASSLKTDVTDTQYF. This rearrangement joins TRBV7-2 to TRBJ2-3; no clear D. Germline V gene sequence: CDR1 SGHTA, CDR2 FQGNSA. The CDR3 contains 15 residues. V shed 2 bases and J shed 3 bases, with 12 bases lying between them.

The chain has TRBV28 and TRBJ1-6; D remains unclear. The CDR3 covers 15 residues. V was cut by 7 bases and J by 13 bases, with 23 bases left in between. Looked up from germline, CDR1 is MDHEN and CDR2 is SYDVKM. The DNA for the CDR3 is TGTGCCAGCACCCTCTCGGACGGTCTGCCCAAGCCCCTCCACTTT. Translating it yields CASTLSDGLPKPLHF.

This clonotype has only a few counts. The rearrangement joins TRBV4-3 to TRBJ2-1; 7 bases are a match to TRBD1. CDR1 is LGHNA and CDR2 is YSLEER in the germline V gene. V was pared by 3 bases and J by 6 bases, with 14 bases of the junction left unmatched. This CDR3 contains 17 residues. The CDR3 reads CASSQIFDETGFNEQFF. The CDR3 DNA follows: TGCGCCAGCAGCCAGATCTTTGACGAGACAGGGTTCAATGAGCAGTTCTTC.